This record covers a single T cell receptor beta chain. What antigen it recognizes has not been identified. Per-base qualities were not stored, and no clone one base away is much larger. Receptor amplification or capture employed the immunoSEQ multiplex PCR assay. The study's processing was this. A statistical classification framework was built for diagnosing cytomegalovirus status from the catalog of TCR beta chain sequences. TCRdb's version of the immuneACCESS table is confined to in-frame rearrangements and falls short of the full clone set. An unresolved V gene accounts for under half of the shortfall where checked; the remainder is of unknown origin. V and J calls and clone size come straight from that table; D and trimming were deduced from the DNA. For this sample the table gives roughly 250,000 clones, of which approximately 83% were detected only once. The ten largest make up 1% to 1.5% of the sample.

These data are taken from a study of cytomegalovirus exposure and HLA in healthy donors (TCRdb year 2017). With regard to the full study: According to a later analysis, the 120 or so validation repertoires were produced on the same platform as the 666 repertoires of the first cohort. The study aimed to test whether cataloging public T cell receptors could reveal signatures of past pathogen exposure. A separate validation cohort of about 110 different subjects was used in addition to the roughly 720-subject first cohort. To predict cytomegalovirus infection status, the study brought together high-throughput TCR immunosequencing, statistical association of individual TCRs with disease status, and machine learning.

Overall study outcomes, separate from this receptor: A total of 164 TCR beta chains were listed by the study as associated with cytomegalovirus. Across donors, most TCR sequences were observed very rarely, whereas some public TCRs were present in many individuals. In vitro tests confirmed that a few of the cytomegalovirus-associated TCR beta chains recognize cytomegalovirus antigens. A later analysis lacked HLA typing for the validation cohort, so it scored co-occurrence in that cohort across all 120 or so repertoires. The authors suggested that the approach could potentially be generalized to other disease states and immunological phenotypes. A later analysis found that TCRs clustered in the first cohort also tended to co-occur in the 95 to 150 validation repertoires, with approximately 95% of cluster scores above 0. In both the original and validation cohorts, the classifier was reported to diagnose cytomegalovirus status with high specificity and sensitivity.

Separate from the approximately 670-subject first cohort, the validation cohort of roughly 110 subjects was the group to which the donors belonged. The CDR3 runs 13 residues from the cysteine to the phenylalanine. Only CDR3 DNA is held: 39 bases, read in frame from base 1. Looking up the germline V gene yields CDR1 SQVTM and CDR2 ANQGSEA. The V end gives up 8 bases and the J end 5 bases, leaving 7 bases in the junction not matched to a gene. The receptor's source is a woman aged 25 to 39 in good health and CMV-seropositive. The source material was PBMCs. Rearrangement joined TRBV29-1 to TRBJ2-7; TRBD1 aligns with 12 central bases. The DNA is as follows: TGCAGCTTCCGGGACAGGGGGCATCACGAGCAGTACTTC. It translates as CSFRDRGHHEQYF.